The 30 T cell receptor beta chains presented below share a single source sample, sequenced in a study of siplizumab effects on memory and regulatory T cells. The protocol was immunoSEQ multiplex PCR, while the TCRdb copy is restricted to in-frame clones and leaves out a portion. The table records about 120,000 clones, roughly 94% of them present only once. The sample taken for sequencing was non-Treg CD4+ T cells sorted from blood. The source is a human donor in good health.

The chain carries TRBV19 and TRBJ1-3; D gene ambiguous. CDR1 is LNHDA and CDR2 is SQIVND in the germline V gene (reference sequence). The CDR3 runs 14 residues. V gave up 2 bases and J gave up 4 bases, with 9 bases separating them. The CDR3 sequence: CASSITRGGNTIYF. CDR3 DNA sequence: TGTGCCAGTAGTATAACGAGAGGAGGAAACACCATATATTTT.

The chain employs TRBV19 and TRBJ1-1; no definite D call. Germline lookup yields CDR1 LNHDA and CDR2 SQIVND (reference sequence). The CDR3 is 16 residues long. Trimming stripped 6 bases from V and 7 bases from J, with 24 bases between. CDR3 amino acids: CASRSAKYRWAFEAFF. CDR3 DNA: TGTGCCAGTAGATCAGCCAAATACCGGTGGGCCTTTGAAGCTTTCTTT.

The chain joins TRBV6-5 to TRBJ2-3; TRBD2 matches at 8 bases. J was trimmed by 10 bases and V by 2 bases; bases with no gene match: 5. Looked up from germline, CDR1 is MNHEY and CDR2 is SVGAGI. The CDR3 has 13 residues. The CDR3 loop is CASSYLLRGAQYF. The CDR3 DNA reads TGTGCCAGCAGTTACCTTTTGCGGGGGGCGCAGTATTTT.

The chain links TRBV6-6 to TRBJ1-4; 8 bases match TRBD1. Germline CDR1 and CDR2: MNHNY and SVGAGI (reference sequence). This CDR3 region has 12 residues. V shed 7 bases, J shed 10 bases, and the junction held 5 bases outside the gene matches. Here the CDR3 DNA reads TGTGCCAGCACTGGACAGGGAGGAAAACTGTTTTTT. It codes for CASTGQGGKLFF.

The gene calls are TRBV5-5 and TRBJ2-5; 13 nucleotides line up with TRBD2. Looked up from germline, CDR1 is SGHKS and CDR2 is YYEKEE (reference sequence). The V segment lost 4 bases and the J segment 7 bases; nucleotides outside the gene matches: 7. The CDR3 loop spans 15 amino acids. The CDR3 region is CASSEGTSGEVTQYF. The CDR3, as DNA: TGTGCCAGCAGCGAGGGGACTAGCGGGGAGGTGACCCAGTACTTC.

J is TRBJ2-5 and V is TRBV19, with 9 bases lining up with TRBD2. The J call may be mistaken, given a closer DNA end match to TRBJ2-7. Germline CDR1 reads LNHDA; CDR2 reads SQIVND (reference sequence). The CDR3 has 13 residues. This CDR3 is CASAGGNSYEQYF. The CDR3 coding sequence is TGTGCCTCAGCGGGGGGAAACTCCTACGAGCAGTACTTC.

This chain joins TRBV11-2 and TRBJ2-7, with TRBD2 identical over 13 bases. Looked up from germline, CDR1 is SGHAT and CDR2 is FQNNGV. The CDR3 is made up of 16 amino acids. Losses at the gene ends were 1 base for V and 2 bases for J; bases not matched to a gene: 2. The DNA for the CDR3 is TGTGCCAGCAGCTTAGTTACTAGCGGGAGGGCCTACGAGCAGTACTTC. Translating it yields CASSLVTSGRAYEQYF.

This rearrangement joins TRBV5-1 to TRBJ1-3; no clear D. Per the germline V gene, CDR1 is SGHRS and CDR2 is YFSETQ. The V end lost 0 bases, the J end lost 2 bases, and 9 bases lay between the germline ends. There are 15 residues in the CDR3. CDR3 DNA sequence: TGCGCCAGCAGCTTGGCAGCGGACCCTGGAAACACCATATATTTT. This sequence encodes CASSLAADPGNTIYF.

CDR3 bases: TGTGCCAGCAGCTTGTTGGGGGGGAACACTGAAGCTTTCTTT. Translated, it gives CASSLLGGNTEAFF. V usage is TRBV5-4 and J usage is TRBJ1-1; tentative D call: TRBD1 (5 bases). V was cut by 1 base and J by 1 base, with 8 bases left in between. CDR3 size: 14 residues. Germline V gene data show CDR1 as SGHNT and CDR2 as YYREEE (reference sequence).

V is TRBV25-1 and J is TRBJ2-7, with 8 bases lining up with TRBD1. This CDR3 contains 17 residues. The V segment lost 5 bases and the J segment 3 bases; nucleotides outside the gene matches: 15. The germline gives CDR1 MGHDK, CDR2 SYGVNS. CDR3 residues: CASSLPFGQGASYEQYF. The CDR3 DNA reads TGTGCCAGCAGTCTTCCATTTGGGCAGGGGGCTAGCTACGAGCAGTACTTC.

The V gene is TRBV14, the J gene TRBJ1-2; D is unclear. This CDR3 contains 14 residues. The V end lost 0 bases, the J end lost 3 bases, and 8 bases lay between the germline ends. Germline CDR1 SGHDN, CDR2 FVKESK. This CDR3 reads CASSQDDVHYGYTF. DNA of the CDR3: TGTGCCAGCAGCCAAGATGACGTCCACTATGGCTACACCTTC.

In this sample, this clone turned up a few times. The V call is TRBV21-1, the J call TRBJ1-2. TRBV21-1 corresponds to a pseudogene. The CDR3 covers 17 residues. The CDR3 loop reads CASSKESLPEGYYGYTF. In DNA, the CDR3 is TGTGCCAGCAGCAAAGAGTCTCTCCCTGAGGGATACTATGGCTACACCTTC.

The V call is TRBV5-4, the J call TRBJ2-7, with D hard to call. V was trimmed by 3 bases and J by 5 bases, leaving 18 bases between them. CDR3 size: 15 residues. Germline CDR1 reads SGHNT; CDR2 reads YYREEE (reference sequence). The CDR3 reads CASSSPVNVGHEQYF. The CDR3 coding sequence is TGTGCCAGCAGCTCGCCGGTAAATGTAGGGCACGAGCAGTACTTC.

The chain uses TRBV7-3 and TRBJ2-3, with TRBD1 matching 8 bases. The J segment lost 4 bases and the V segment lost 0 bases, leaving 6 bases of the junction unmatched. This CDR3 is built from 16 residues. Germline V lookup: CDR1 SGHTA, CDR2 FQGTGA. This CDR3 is CASSLTPGGWADTQYF. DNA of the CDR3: TGTGCCAGCAGCTTAACTCCAGGGGGCTGGGCAGATACGCAGTATTTT. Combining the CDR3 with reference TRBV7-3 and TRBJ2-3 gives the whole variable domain GAGVSQTPSNKVTEKGKYVELRCDPISGHTALYWYRQSLGQGPEFLIYFQGTGAADDSGLPNDRFFAVRPEGSVSTLKIQRTERGDSAVYLCASSLTPGGWADTQYFGPGTRLTVL.

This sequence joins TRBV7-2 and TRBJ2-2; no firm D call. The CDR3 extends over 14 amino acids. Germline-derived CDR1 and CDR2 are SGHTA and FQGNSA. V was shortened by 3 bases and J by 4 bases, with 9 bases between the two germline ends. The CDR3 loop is CASSFIRFTGELFF. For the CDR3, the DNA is TGTGCCAGCAGCTTTATCCGATTCACCGGGGAGCTGTTTTTT.

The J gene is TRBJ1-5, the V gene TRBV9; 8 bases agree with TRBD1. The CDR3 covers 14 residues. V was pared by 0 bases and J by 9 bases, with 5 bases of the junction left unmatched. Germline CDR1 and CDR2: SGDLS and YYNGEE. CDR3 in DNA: TGTGCCAGCAGCGTAGGTACAGGGGGGCCGCCCCAGCATTTT. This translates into CASSVGTGGPPQHF.

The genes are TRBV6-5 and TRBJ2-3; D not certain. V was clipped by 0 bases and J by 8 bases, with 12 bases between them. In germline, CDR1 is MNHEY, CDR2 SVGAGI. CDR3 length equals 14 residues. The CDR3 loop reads CASSYSRLDGTQYF. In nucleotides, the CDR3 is TGTGCCAGCAGTTACTCGAGGCTAGACGGTACGCAGTATTTT.

The CDR3 coding sequence is TGTGCCAGCGGGACAGGGGTATCACCCCTCCACTTT. Translated: CASGTGVSPLHF. This rearrangement joins TRBV28 to TRBJ1-6; 10 bases are shared with TRBD1. Germline V gives CDR1 MDHEN, CDR2 SYDVKM. V lost 8 bases, J lost 10 bases, and 2 bases stayed unmatched. CDR3 size: 12 residues.

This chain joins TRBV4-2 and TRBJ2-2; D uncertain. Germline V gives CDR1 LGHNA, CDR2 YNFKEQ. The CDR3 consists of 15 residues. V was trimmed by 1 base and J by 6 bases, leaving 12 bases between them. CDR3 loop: CASSQASEVPGELFF. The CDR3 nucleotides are TGTGCCAGCAGCCAAGCTAGTGAGGTTCCCGGGGAGCTGTTTTTT.

The CDR3 nucleotides read TGTGCCAGCAGCGACCGGGACAGCACCAACATTCAGTACTTC. Residues: CASSDRDSTNIQYF. The rearrangement links TRBV7-9 to TRBJ2-4, with 7 positions matching TRBD1. The V and J ends lost 5 bases and 7 bases, in that order; junction bases with no gene match: 8. The CDR3 is 14 residues long. Looked up from germline, CDR1 is SEHNR and CDR2 is FQNEAQ (reference sequence).

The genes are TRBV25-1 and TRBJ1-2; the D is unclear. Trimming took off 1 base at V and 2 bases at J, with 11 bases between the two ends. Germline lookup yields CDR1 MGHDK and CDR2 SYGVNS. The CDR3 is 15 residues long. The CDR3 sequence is CASSESLVPNYGYTF. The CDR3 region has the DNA TGTGCCAGCAGTGAATCGCTAGTACCAAACTATGGCTACACCTTC.

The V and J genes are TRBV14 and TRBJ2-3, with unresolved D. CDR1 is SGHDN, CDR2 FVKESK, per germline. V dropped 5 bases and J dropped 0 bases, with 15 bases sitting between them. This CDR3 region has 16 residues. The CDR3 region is CASSFLSFGSTDTQYF. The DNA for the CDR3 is TGTGCCAGCAGCTTCCTGAGCTTCGGTAGCACAGATACGCAGTATTTT. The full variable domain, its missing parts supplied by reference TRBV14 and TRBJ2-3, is EAGVTQFPSHSVIEKGQTVTLRCDPISGHDNLYWYRRVMGKEIKFLLHFVKESKQDESGMPNNRFLAERTGGTYSTLKVQPAELEDSGVYFCASSFLSFGSTDTQYFGPGTRLTVL.

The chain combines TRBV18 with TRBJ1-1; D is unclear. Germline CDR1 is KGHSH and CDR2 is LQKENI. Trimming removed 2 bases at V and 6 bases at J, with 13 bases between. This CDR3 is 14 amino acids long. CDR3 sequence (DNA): TGTGCCAGCTCACCAGGGGATACCAACCCTGAAGCTTTCTTT. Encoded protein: CASSPGDTNPEAFF.

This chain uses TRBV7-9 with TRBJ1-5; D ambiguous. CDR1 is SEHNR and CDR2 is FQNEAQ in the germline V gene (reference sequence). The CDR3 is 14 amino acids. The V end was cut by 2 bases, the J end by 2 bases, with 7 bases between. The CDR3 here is CASSLSDGNQPQHF. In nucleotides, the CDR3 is TGTGCCAGCAGCTTATCAGACGGCAATCAGCCCCAGCATTTT.

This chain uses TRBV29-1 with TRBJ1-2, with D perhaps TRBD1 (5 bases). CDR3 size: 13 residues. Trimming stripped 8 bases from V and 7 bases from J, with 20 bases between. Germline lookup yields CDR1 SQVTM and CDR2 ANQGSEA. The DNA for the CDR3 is TGCAGCTTACAGGACTCATCCCGGGGTGGCTACACCTTC. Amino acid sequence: CSLQDSSRGGYTF.

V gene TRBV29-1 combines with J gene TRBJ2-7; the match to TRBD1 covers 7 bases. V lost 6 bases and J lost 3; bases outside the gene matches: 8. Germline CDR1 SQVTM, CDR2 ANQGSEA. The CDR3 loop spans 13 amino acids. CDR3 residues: CSVTGSNFYEQYF. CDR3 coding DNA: TGCAGCGTGACAGGGAGCAATTTCTACGAGCAGTACTTC.

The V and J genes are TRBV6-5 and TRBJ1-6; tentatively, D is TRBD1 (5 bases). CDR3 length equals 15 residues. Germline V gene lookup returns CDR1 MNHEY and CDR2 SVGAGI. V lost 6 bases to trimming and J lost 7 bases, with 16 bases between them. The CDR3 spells CASSTLGGFNSPLHF. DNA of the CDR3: TGTGCCAGCAGCACACTTGGGGGTTTCAATTCACCCCTCCACTTT.

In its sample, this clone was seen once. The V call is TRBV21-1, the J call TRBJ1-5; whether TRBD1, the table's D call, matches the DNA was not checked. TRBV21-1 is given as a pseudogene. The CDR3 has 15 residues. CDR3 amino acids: CASSKRDRGNQPQHF. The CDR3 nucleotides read TGTGCCAGCAGCAAACGGGACAGGGGGAATCAGCCCCAGCATTTT.

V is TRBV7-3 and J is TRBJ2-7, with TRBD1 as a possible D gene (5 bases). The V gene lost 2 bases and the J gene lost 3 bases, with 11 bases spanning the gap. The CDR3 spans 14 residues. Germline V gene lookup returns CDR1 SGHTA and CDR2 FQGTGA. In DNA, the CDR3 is TGTGCCAGCAGCTTAGACGGCAGGGACTACGAGCAGTACTTC. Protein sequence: CASSLDGRDYEQYF.

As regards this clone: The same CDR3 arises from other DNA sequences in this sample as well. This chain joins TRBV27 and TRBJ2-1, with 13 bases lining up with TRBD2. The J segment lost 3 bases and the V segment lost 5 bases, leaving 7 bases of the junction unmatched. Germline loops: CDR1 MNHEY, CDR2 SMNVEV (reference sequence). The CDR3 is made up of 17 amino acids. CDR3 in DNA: TGTGCCAGCAGTCCACGACTAGCGGGAGGACTCTACAATGAGCAGTTCTTC. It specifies CASSPRLAGGLYNEQFF.